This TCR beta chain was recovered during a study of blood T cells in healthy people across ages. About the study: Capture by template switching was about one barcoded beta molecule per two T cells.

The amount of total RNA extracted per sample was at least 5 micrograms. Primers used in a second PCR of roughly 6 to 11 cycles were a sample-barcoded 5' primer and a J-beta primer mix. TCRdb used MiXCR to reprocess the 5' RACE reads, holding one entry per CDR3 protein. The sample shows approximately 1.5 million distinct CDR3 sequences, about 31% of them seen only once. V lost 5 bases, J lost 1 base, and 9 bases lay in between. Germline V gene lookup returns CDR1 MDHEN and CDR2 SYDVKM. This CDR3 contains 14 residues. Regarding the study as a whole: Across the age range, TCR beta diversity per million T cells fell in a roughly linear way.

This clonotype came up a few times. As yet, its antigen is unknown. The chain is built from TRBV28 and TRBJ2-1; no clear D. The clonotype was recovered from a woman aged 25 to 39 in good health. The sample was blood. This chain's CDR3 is CASSADGSYNEQFF. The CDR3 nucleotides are TGTGCCAGCAGTGCCGACGGGTCCTACAATGAGCAGTTCTTC.